The clone carrying this T cell receptor beta chain was found a few times. The data derive from a study of cytomegalovirus exposure and HLA in healthy donors. PCR was performed using 60 Vbeta and 13 Jbeta primers. Clones were read by immunoSEQ multiplex PCR, and TCRdb kept only the in-frame ones, dropping some. The sample shows about 100,000 clones, around 63% of them seen only once. Germline CDR1 and CDR2: SGHAT and FQNNGV. J gave up 1 base and V 1 base, and 0 bases lay outside the gene matches. The CDR3 spans 15 residues. This TCR came from a human donor in good health. The sequencing sample was made of PBMCs. V usage is TRBV11-2 and J usage is TRBJ2-3; 9 bases line up with TRBD1. This CDR3 reads CASSLGTGGTDTQYF. The CDR3 DNA sequence: TGTGCCAGCAGCTTAGGGACAGGGGGCACAGATACGCAGTATTTT.